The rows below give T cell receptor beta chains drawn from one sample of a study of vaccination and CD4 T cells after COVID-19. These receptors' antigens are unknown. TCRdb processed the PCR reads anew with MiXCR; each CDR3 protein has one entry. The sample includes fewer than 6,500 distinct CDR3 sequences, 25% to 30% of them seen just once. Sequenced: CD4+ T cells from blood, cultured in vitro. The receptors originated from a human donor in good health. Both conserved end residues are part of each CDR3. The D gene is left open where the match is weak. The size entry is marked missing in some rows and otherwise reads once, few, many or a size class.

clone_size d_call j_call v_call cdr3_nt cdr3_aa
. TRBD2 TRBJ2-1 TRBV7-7 TGTGCTAGCAGCTTAGCGGGGGGGTACAATGAGCAGTTCTTC CASSLAGGYNEQFF
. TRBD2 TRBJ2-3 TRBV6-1 TGTGCCAGCAGTGAAGAGGGTCCTAGAGCGGGGGATACAGATACGCAGTATTTT CASSEEGPRAGDTDTQYF
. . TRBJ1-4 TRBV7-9 TGTGCCAGCAGCTTAGCTTGGGACGAAAAACTGTTTTTT CASSLAWDEKLFF
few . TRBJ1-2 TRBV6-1 TGTGCCAGCAGTGTGGCGACAACCTATGGCTACACCTTC CASSVATTYGYTF
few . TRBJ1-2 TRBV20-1 TGCAGTGCTAGAGATGCAGGGCGAAGCGGCTACACCTTC CSARDAGRSGYTF
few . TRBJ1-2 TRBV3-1 TGTGCCAGCAGCCCTGGGTCGGGGTCTGGGTATGGCTACACCTTC CASSPGSGSGYGYTF
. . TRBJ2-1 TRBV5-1 TGCGCCAGCAGCTTGCCCGGGGACCCCAATGAGCAGTTCTTC CASSLPGDPNEQFF
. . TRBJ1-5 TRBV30 TGTGCCTGGAGCGTGGGACAGCCCCAGCATTTT CAWSVGQPQHF
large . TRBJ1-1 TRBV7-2 TGTGCCCGAGACCGGAGGGAAACGAACACTGAAGCTTTCTTT CARDRRETNTEAFF
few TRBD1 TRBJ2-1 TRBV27 TGTGCCACCACCCGAGACAGGGGCTACAATGAGCAGTTCTTC CATTRDRGYNEQFF
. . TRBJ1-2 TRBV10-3 TGTGCCATGAAGTATGAGGGAAGCTATGGCTACACCTTC CAMKYEGSYGYTF
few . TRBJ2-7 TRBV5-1 TGCGCCAGCAGCTTGGGCCACAGGGGAGGTGAGCAGTACTTC CASSLGHRGGEQYF
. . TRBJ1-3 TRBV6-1 TGTGCCAGCTCTGAGAGGGCAGCTGGAAACACCATATATTTT CASSERAAGNTIYF
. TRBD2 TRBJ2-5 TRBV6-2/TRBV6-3 TGTGCCAGCAGTTACTCGAGCGGGGAGCACCAAGAGACCCAGTACTTC CASSYSSGEHQETQYF
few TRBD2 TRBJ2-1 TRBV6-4 TGTGCCAGCAGCGCCGGGACTAGAGAACACGATGAGCAGTTCTTC CASSAGTREHDEQFF
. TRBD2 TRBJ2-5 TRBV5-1 TGCGCCAGCAGCGGGTGGACTAGCGGACAAGAGACCCAGTACTTC CASSGWTSGQETQYF
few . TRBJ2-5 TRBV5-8 TGTGCCAGCTCGGACACATCAGAGACCCAGTACTTC CASSDTSETQYF
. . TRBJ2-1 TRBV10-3 TGTGCCGCCAGGGATCGTCCCGATGAGCAGTTCTTC CAARDRPDEQFF
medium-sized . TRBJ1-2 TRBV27 TGTGCCAGCAGTTTGGGGGGAATGGCCTATGGCTACACCTTC CASSLGGMAYGYTF
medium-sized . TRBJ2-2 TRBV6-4 TGTGCCAGCAGTGACGGGGACACCGGGGAGCTGTTTTTT CASSDGDTGELFF
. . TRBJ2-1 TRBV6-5 TGTGCCAGCAGTTACTCCTCGGGTGCCTCCTACAATGAGCAGTTCTTC CASSYSSGASYNEQFF
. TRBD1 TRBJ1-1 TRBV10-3 TGTGCCATCAGTGAGTCGGGACAGGGACCTGTGACGAACACTGAAGCTTTCTTT CAISESGQGPVTNTEAFF
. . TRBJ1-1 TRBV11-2 TGTGCCAGCAGCTTAGATAGTCAGACTGCAGCTTTCTTT CASSLDSQTAAFF
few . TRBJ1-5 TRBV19 TGTGCCAGTAGATCTCAGTTAGGTAGCAATCAGCCCCAGCATTTT CASRSQLGSNQPQHF
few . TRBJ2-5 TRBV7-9 TGTGCCAGCAGCAAAAACGTTCGGGAGACCCAGTACTTC CASSKNVRETQYF
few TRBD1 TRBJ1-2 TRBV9 TGTGCCAGCAGCGCCCGGGACAGGGGAGGCTACACCTTC CASSARDRGGYTF
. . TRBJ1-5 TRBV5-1 TGCGCCAGCAGCCTAACCGGGGTTGGCAATCAGCCCCAGCATTTT CASSLTGVGNQPQHF
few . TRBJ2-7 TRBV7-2 TGTGCCACCCTCAGGGGGGGGGCCAGCTCCTACGAGCAGTACTTC CATLRGGASSYEQYF
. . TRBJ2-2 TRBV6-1 TGTGCCAGCAGCCTCCGGACCTCGAACACCGGGGAGCTGTTTTTT CASSLRTSNTGELFF
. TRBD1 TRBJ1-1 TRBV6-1 TGTGCCAGCAGCTCCATGGACAGGGGGCGAGGGGCTGAAGCTTTCTTT CASSSMDRGRGAEAFF
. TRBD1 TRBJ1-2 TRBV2 TGTGCCAGCAGCGTCGACAGGGACGATGGCTACACCTTC CASSVDRDDGYTF
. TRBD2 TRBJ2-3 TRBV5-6 TGTGCCAGCAGTTTGACTAGCGGGGTGGGCACAGATACGCAGTATTTT CASSLTSGVGTDTQYF
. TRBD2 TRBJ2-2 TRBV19 TGTGCCAGTGATGCGGGGGGGCTCGGGGAGCTGTTTTTT CASDAGGLGELFF
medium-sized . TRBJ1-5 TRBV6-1 TGTGCCAGCAGTGAGACGGACCTGTCGCCCCAGCATTTT CASSETDLSPQHF
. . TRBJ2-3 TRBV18 TGTGCCAGCTCACCAAGTTTCTTAGACACCGGGGTCGCAGATACGCAGTATTTT CASSPSFLDTGVADTQYF
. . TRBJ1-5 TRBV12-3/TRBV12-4 TGTGCCAGCAGTTTGGCGCGGGGCAATCAGCCCCAGCATTTT CASSLARGNQPQHF
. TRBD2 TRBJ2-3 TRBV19 TGTGCCAGTCAAACTAGCGGGGAGGCCGATACGCAGTATTTT CASQTSGEADTQYF
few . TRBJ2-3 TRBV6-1 TGTGCCAGCAGTCTACAACGCGGGGGCACAGATACGCAGTATTTT CASSLQRGGTDTQYF
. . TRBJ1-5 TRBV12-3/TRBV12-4 TGTGCCAGCAGTTACTCGGGACCCCCCCAGCATTTT CASSYSGPPQHF
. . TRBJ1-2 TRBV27 TGTGCCAGCAGTTTTTCGAACTATGGCTACACCTTC CASSFSNYGYTF
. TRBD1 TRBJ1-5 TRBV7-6 TGTGCCAGCCGAGGGGGCCGTCAGCCCCAGCATTTT CASRGGRQPQHF
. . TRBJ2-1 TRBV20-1 TGCAGTGCTATCTACAATGAGCAGTTCTTC CSAIYNEQFF
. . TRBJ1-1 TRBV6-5 TGTGCCAGCAGTTACTCGCCAGGGGACACTGAAGCTTTCTTT CASSYSPGDTEAFF
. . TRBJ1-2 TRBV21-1 TGTGCCAGCAGCAAAGGATCCCACAGCCATGGCTACACCTTC CASSKGSHSHGYTF
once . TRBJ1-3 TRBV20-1 TGCAGTGCTAGAACAGGCAGGGCAGCTACTGGAAACACCATATATTTT CSARTGRAATGNTIYF
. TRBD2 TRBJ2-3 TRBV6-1 TGTGCCAGCAGTAATCGAGCGGGGGGGACAGATACGCAGTATTTT CASSNRAGGTDTQYF